The rows below give T cell receptor beta chains drawn from one sample of a study of T cell responses to AZD1222 COVID-19 vaccine. Only in-frame clones appear in the TCRdb table, and some are missing; sequencing was by immunoSEQ multiplex PCR. Among 150,000 to 200,000 clones listed, around 94% were seen once. The sample in question was peripheral blood, obtained on day 0 of AZD1222 vaccination. The source is an adult in good health. Each CDR3 is given with its conserved first and last residue. A D gene is named only where the DNA matches it firmly. For some rows the clone size is stated as once, few or many, or as a class when expanded; others skip it.

>.|TRBJ1-4|15|TRBV25-1|TRBD1
CARGAGGLSNEKLFF
TGTGCCAGGGGGGCAGGGGGGTTATCTAATGAAAAACTGTTTTTT
>.|TRBJ2-1|15|TRBV6-2/TRBV6-3|TRBD2
CASSGKAGGGDEQFF
TGTGCCAGCAGTGGTAAAGCGGGAGGGGGAGACGAGCAGTTCTTC
>.|TRBJ2-3|16|TRBV7-2|.
CASSLLGDRPTDTQYF
TGTGCCAGCAGCTTACTCGGGGACCGACCCACAGATACGCAGTATTTT
>few|TRBJ2-4|14|TRBV3-1/TRBV3-2|.
CASSQGLAKNIQYF
TGTGCCAGCAGCCAAGGACTAGCCAAAAACATTCAGTACTTC
>.|TRBJ2-3|16|TRBV5-4|TRBD2
CASSQGLALSTDTQYF
TGTGCCAGCAGCCAGGGACTAGCTCTCAGCACAGATACGCAGTATTTT
>.|TRBJ1-1|12|TRBV14|.
CASSQDGRSAFF
TGTGCCAGCAGCCAAGACGGTCGGTCAGCTTTCTTT
>.|TRBJ1-3|14|TRBV28|.
CASVSGTPGNTIYF
TGTGCCAGCGTTAGCGGGACACCTGGAAACACCATATATTTT
>once|TRBJ1-3|11|TRBV7-9|.
CASTAGNTIYF
TGTGCCAGCACGGCTGGAAACACCATATATTTT
>.|TRBJ2-3|20|TRBV11-3|TRBD2
CASSLDWAGAIPGDTDTQYF
TGTGCCAGCAGCTTAGATTGGGCGGGAGCCATACCGGGAGACACAGATACGCAGTATTTT
>once|TRBJ1-2|17|TRBV9|TRBD1
CASSVGVTGGIGYGYTF
TGTGCCAGCAGCGTAGGTGTGACAGGGGGTATAGGCTATGGCTACACCTTC
>.|TRBJ1-1|14|TRBV10-3|.
CAISARGLNTEAFF
TGTGCCATCAGTGCTAGGGGGTTGAACACTGAAGCTTTCTTT
>.|TRBJ1-1|14|TRBV18|TRBD1
CASSPGTGKTEAFF
TGTGCCAGCTCACCCGGGACAGGAAAGACTGAAGCTTTCTTT
>.|TRBJ1-6|12|TRBV2|.
CASRRGDSPLHF
TGTGCCAGCAGAAGGGGGGATTCACCCCTCCACTTT
>.|TRBJ2-3|16|TRBV7-2|TRBD2
CASSSILAGAQDTQYF
TGTGCCAGCAGCTCCATCCTAGCGGGAGCACAAGATACGCAGTATTTT
>.|TRBJ1-5|15|TRBV28|.
CASSFGRPTNQPQHF
TGTGCCAGCAGTTTCGGCAGACCGACGAATCAGCCCCAGCATTTT
>.|TRBJ1-2|16|TRBV28|.
CASGTAGYGSNYGYTF
TGTGCCAGCGGGACCGCTGGGTACGGGTCTAACTATGGCTACACCTTC
>.|TRBJ2-2|14|TRBV11-3|.
CASSLDLNTGELFF
TGTGCCAGCAGCTTGGACCTCAACACCGGGGAGCTGTTTTTT
>.|TRBJ2-5|14|TRBV5-8|.
CASSFLGSEETQYF
TGTGCCAGCAGCTTCCTGGGATCTGAAGAGACCCAGTACTTC
>.|TRBJ2-7|14|TRBV6-5|.
CASSQGGSGYEQYF
TGTGCCAGCAGTCAGGGAGGCAGTGGCTACGAGCAGTACTTC
>once|TRBJ1-1|14|TRBV5-1|TRBD1
CASRNTGANTEAFF
TGCGCCAGCAGGAATACAGGGGCGAACACTGAAGCTTTCTTT
>.|TRBJ1-4|15|TRBV19|TRBD1
CASSTGGGLQEKLFF
TGTGCCAGTAGTACAGGGGGCGGTCTCCAAGAAAAACTGTTTTTT
>.|TRBJ1-5|16|TRBV21-1|.
CASRDRTDYSNQPQHF
TGTGCCAGCAGGGACAGGACAGATTATAGCAATCAGCCCCAGCATTTT
>.|TRBJ1-6|12|TRBV28|.
CASTERVSPLHF
TGTGCCAGCACCGAGCGCGTCTCACCCCTCCACTTT
>.|TRBJ1-2|14|TRBV18|.
CASSPTGRGYGYTF
TGTGCCAGCTCACCTACCGGGAGAGGCTATGGCTACACCTTC
>.|TRBJ2-2|13|TRBV10-3|.
CATSREVSGELFF
TGTGCCACCTCTAGGGAGGTGTCCGGGGAGCTGTTTTTT
>.|TRBJ2-3|12|TRBV13|.
CASRGASDTQYF
TGTGCCAGCAGAGGGGCGTCAGATACGCAGTATTTT
>once|TRBJ2-1|15|TRBV7-2|TRBD2
CASSPGTSGSYEQFF
TGTGCCAGCAGCCCTGGGACTAGCGGGAGTTACGAGCAGTTCTTC
>.|TRBJ1-2|16|TRBV6-1|TRBD1
CASSEVHLDRVYGYTF
TGTGCCAGCAGTGAAGTACACCTTGACAGGGTCTATGGCTACACCTTC
>.|TRBJ1-1|16|TRBV5-4|.
CASSLVLSQGRTEAFF
TGTGCCAGCAGCTTGGTCCTAAGTCAGGGGCGCACTGAAGCTTTCTTT
>.|TRBJ2-1|13|TRBV10-3|.
CAIRLGPANEQFF
TGTGCCATCAGACTCGGCCCGGCTAATGAGCAGTTCTTC
>.|TRBJ2-1|14|TRBV4-1|.
CASSLLVRTNEQFF
TGCGCCAGCAGCCTCTTGGTACGAACCAATGAGCAGTTCTTC
>.|TRBJ2-1|13|TRBV6-5|.
CASATGSYNEQFF
TGTGCCAGCGCTACTGGTTCCTACAATGAGCAGTTCTTC
>.|TRBJ2-2|16|TRBV9|TRBD2
CASSVEAGGGTGELFF
TGTGCCAGCAGCGTAGAAGCGGGAGGCGGCACCGGGGAGCTGTTTTTT
>.|TRBJ1-1|16|TRBV4-1|.
CASSQDLGAANTEAFF
TGCGCCAGCAGCCAAGATTTAGGGGCAGCGAACACTGAAGCTTTCTTT
>.|TRBJ2-1|15|TRBV18|.
CASSPVPGSPHEQFF
TGTGCCAGCTCACCGGTCCCGGGGTCCCCCCATGAGCAGTTCTTC
>.|TRBJ2-7|13|TRBV5-4|.
CASSPSGPYEQYF
TGTGCCAGCAGCCCGAGTGGGCCCTACGAGCAGTACTTC
>.|TRBJ1-2|12|TRBV6-5|.
CASSGNYYGYTF
TGTGCCAGCAGCGGGAACTACTATGGCTACACCTTC
>.|TRBJ2-6|14|TRBV30|TRBD1
CAWTGGGGANVLTF
TGTGCCTGGACAGGGGGCGGTGGGGCCAACGTCCTGACTTTC
>few|TRBJ1-2|13|TRBV12-3/TRBV12-4|.
CASSQGVYRGYTF
TGTGCCAGCAGCCAAGGGGTGTATCGCGGCTACACCTTC
>once|TRBJ2-7|13|TRBV18|.
CASSPSDLYEQYF
TGTGCCAGCTCACCCTCGGACCTTTACGAGCAGTACTTC
>once|TRBJ1-1|13|TRBV30|.
CAWSVRGNTEAFF
TGTGCCTGGAGTGTACGAGGGAACACTGAAGCTTTCTTT
>.|TRBJ2-2|13|TRBV12-5|.
CASGTWYTGELFF
TGTGCTAGTGGCACATGGTACACCGGGGAGCTGTTTTTT
>.|TRBJ2-1|15|TRBV3-1/TRBV3-2|.
CASSQANSGYNEQFF
TGTGCCAGCAGCCAAGCTAACTCAGGATACAATGAGCAGTTCTTC
>once|TRBJ1-2|14|TRBV28|TRBD1
CASSLRQGVNGYTF
TGTGCCAGCAGTTTACGACAGGGGGTGAACGGCTACACCTTC
>.|TRBJ2-2|14|TRBV4-2|.
CASSRPLYTGELFF
TGTGCCAGCAGCCGCCCGTTATACACCGGGGAGCTGTTTTTT
>.|TRBJ1-2|12|TRBV10-3|TRBD1
CAIMRTGSGYTF
TGTGCCATCATGCGGACAGGGAGCGGCTACACCTTC
>.|TRBJ1-5|16|TRBV11-2|.
CASSPAGGNSNQPQHF
TGTGCCAGCAGCCCTGCGGGGGGGAATAGCAATCAGCCCCAGCATTTT
>once|TRBJ1-3|15|TRBV5-1|.
CASSLDLGRGNTIYF
TGCGCCAGCAGCTTGGATCTGGGACGGGGAAACACCATATATTTT
>.|TRBJ2-7|15|TRBV6-1|.
CASNERDGGSYEQYF
TGTGCCAGCAATGAAAGGGACGGGGGCTCCTACGAGCAGTACTTC
>.|TRBJ1-3|13|TRBV20-1|.
CSASRGAGNTIYF
TGCAGTGCTAGTAGGGGTGCTGGAAACACCATATATTTT
>once|TRBJ2-7|15|TRBV12-5|TRBD1
CASGLIRQGPYEQYF
TGTGCTAGTGGTTTGATACGACAGGGTCCCTACGAGCAGTACTTC
>.|TRBJ1-1|15|TRBV15|TRBD1
CATSSDRVLRTEAFF
TGTGCCACCAGCAGCGACAGGGTGTTGCGCACTGAAGCTTTCTTT
>.|TRBJ2-7|15|TRBV7-6|TRBD2
CASSEEAGGTYEQYF
TGTGCCAGCAGCGAAGAAGCGGGAGGGACCTACGAGCAGTACTTC
>.|TRBJ2-5|15|TRBV6-5|TRBD1
CASSRGQGTVETQYF
TGTGCCAGCAGTCGAGGACAGGGGACGGTGGAGACCCAGTACTTC
>.|TRBJ2-1|14|TRBV27|TRBD2
CASNPAGGPLEQFF
TGTGCCAGCAACCCCGCGGGAGGGCCTCTTGAGCAGTTCTTC
>once|TRBJ2-7|13|TRBV25-1|.
CASSEGPFYEQYF
TGTGCCAGCAGTGAAGGGCCGTTCTACGAGCAGTACTTC
>.|TRBJ2-7|15|TRBV5-1|.
CASSLAGSPLGEQYF
TGCGCCAGCAGCTTGGCCGGGAGTCCTCTTGGCGAGCAGTACTTC
>.|TRBJ2-2|24|TRBV5-1|TRBD2
CASSLSLTPGLADLNYANTGELFF
TGCGCCAGCAGCTTGTCCTTAACGCCGGGACTAGCGGACCTGAATTACGCGAACACCGGGGAGCTGTTTTTT
>.|TRBJ1-5|14|TRBV2|TRBD1
CASSRDRDGQPQHF
TGTGCCAGCAGCCGGGACAGGGACGGTCAGCCCCAGCATTTT
>.|TRBJ2-3|15|TRBV5-1|TRBD2
CASSFVAGTTDTQYF
TGCGCCAGCAGCTTTGTAGCGGGAACCACAGATACGCAGTATTTT